Shown below are 12 T cell receptor beta chains from a single sample sequenced in a study of blood T cells in healthy people across ages. Primers used in a second PCR of roughly 7 to 12 cycles were a sample-barcoded 5' primer and a J-beta primer mix. TCRdb analysed the 5' RACE reads with MiXCR anew, one entry per CDR3 protein. Of around 2 million distinct CDR3 sequences in the sample, roughly 43% were seen once. The specimen was blood. These receptors all come from a human donor in good health.

This clonotype was found a few times. The rearrangement links TRBV9 to TRBJ1-4; weak D call: TRBD1 (6 bases). Germline CDR1 is SGDLS and CDR2 is YYNGEE. V lost 4 bases, J lost 7 bases, and 17 bases lay in between. The CDR3 sequence is 15 residues long. The DNA for the CDR3 is TGTGCCAGCAGCCCTGGGGGGGGGGCTGCTGAAAAACTGTTTTTT. It codes for CASSPGGGAAEKLFF.

V gene TRBV3-1 combines with J gene TRBJ1-5; unclear D gene. CDR1 LGHDT and CDR2 YNNKEL come from the germline V gene (reference sequence). The CDR3 has 13 residues. Trimming stripped 1 base from V and 8 bases from J, with 9 bases between. The CDR3 here is CASSQGRTEPQHF. CDR3 sequence (DNA): TGTGCCAGCAGCCAAGGCCGGACGGAGCCCCAGCATTTT.

In DNA, the CDR3 is TGTGCCAGCAGCTTATTTGGGGGAGCCAAAAACATTCAGTACTTC. The encoded protein is CASSLFGGAKNIQYF. The chain combines TRBV7-2 with TRBJ2-4; either TRBD1 or TRBD2 may supply D (5 bases each). Looked up from germline, CDR1 is SGHTA and CDR2 is FQGNSA. The length of the CDR3 is 15 residues. V lost 2 bases to trimming and J lost 0 bases, with 8 bases between them.

The V and J genes are TRBV5-6 and TRBJ2-5; 14 bases match TRBD2. The germline V gene encodes CDR1 SGHDT and CDR2 YYEEEE. J lost 5 bases, V lost 3 bases, and 6 bases had no gene match. The CDR3 sequence is 16 residues long. CDR3 coding DNA: TGTGCCAGCAGCTCCCGGACTAGCGGGGGGAGGGAGACCCAGTACTTC. This translates into CASSSRTSGGRETQYF.

This clonotype came up a few times. The genes are TRBV4-2 and TRBJ2-5; D is perhaps TRBD2 (6 bases). V was trimmed by 2 bases and J by 3 bases, leaving 10 bases between them. CDR3 length equals 14 residues. Germline V CDR1 and CDR2: LGHNA, YNFKEQ. Here the CDR3 DNA reads TGTGCCAGCAGCCAACGGTGGGGGGAAGAGACCCAGTACTTC. Amino acid sequence: CASSQRWGEETQYF.

This clonotype has only a few counts. DNA of the CDR3: TGTGCCAGCAGTTACCAGTCAAATGAGCAGTTCTTC. It specifies CASSYQSNEQFF. This chain uses TRBV6-6 with TRBJ2-1; unclear D gene. CDR3 length equals 12 residues. CDR1 MNHNY and CDR2 SVGAGI come from the germline V gene (reference sequence). V shed 2 bases and J shed 7 bases, with 6 bases lying between them.

This clonotype was found a few times. The chain recombines TRBV29-1 with TRBJ1-2; D is possibly TRBD1 (6 bases). The CDR3 spans 10 residues. Germline assignment: CDR1 SQVTM and CDR2 ANQGSEA. The ends were cut back, 7 bases at V and 7 bases at J, with 10 bases in the middle. CDR3 coding DNA: TGCAGCGCTCAGGGGACTGGCTACACCTTC. The encoded protein is CSAQGTGYTF. The complete variable domain, with remaining parts taken from reference TRBV29-1 and TRBJ1-2, reads SAVISQKPSRDICQRGTSLTIQCQVDSQVTMMFWYRQQPGQSLTLIATANQGSEATYESGFVIDKFPISRPNLTFSTLTVSNMSPEDSSIYLCSAQGTGYTFGSGTRLTVV.

The chain uses TRBV5-1 and TRBJ1-4; D is unresolved. From germline, CDR1 is SGHRS and CDR2 YFSETQ. The CDR3 totals 15 residues. V was trimmed by 1 base and J by 7 bases, leaving 14 bases between them. Here the CDR3 DNA reads TGCGCCAGCAGCTTGATCCCCACTCGGAGTGAAAAACTGTTTTTT. Its translation is CASSLIPTRSEKLFF.

DNA of the CDR3: TGTGCCAGCAGTTTATATGCGGAAGCTTTAGGTGAGCAGTACTTC. The encoded protein is CASSLYAEALGEQYF. The chain recombines TRBV28 with TRBJ2-4; D ambiguous. Germline CDR1 and CDR2: MDHEN and SYDVKM. The V end lost 1 base, the J end lost 13 bases, and 20 bases lay between the germline ends. The CDR3 extends over 15 amino acids.

CDR3 in amino acids: CSARPGGDEQFF. CDR3 sequence (DNA): TGCAGCGCTCGCCCCGGGGGGGATGAGCAGTTCTTC. The chain has TRBV29-1 and TRBJ2-1; 8 bases line up with TRBD2. CDR1 is SQVTM, CDR2 ANQGSEA, per germline. The CDR3 consists of 12 residues. V lost 7 bases, J lost 8 bases, and 7 bases stayed unmatched.

The chain couples TRBV5-1 to TRBJ1-2; tentative D call: TRBD1 (5 bases). V lost 4 bases and J 0 bases, leaving 19 bases between the germline ends. The germline V gene has CDR1 SGHRS and CDR2 YFSETQ. The CDR3 sequence is 17 residues long. The CDR3 loop is CASSRVTDNIANYGYTF. In nucleotides, the CDR3 is TGCGCCAGCAGCAGAGTGACAGACAACATAGCTAACTATGGCTACACCTTC. Supplemented by reference TRBV5-1 and TRBJ1-2, the full variable domain reads KAGVTQTPRYLIKTRGQQVTLSCSPISGHRSVSWYQQTPGQGLQFLFEYFSETQRNKGNFPGRFSGRQFSNSRSEMNVSTLELGDSALYLCASSRVTDNIANYGYTFGSGTRLTVV.

This clonotype was detected a few times. The chain couples TRBV30 to TRBJ1-2, with a possible D match to TRBD1 (5 bases). Per germline, CDR1 GTSNPN and CDR2 SVGIG (reference sequence). The V and J ends lost 2 bases and 7 bases respectively, with 11 bases between them. There are 12 residues in the CDR3. CDR3 residues: CAWSPGGTGYTF. The DNA for the CDR3 is TGTGCCTGGAGTCCGGGAGGGACTGGCTACACCTTC.